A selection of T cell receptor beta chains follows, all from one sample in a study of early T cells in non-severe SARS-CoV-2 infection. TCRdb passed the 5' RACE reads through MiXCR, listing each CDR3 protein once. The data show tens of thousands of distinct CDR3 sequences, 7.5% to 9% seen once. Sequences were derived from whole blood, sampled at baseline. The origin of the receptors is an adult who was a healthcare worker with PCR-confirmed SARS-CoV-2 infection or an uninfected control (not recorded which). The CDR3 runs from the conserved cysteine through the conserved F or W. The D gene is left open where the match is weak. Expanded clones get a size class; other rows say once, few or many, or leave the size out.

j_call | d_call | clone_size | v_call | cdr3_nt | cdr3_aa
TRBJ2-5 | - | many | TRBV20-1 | TGCAGTGCTAAATCAGGGAATCTCCAAGAGACCCAGTACTTC | CSAKSGNLQETQYF
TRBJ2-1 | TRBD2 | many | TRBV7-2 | TGTGCCAGCAGCTTAGGTAGCGGGTTCTACAATGAGCAGTTCTTC | CASSLGSGFYNEQFF
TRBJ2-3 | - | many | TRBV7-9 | TGTGCCAGCAGCTTAGTCCCAGGGCTCACAGATACGCAGTATTTT | CASSLVPGLTDTQYF
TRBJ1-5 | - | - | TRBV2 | TGTGCCAGCAGCGCCCCAGGTTACGATCAGCCCCAGCATTTT | CASSAPGYDQPQHF
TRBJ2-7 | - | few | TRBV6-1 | TGTGCCAGCAGAGGAGGGGGGCCCTACGAGCAGTACTTC | CASRGGGPYEQYF
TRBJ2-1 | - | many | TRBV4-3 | TGCGCCAGCAGCCTGGAGGGGGCCGTGGGGGATGAGCAGTTCTTC | CASSLEGAVGDEQFF
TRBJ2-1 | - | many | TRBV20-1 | TGCAGTGCTAGCCCTGGACAGTCACCATACTCCTACAATGAGCAGTTCTTC | CSASPGQSPYSYNEQFF
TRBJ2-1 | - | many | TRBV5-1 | TGCGCCAGCAGCTTGTTTTACGGGTGCGATGAGCAGTTCTTC | CASSLFYGCDEQFF
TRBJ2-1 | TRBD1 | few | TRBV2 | TGTGCCAGCAGTCCGGGACAGGGATCCTACAATGAGCAGTTCTTC | CASSPGQGSYNEQFF
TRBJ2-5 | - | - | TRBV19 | TGTGCCAGTAGCCCTTCGGGAGAAGAGACCCAGTACTTC | CASSPSGEETQYF
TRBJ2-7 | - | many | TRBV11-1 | TGTGCCAGCAGCCCCCAGGGAAGCTCCTACGAGCAGTACTTC | CASSPQGSSYEQYF
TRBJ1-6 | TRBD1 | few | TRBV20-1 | TGCAGTTCGATTCAGGGGGCTTCACCCCTCCACTTT | CSSIQGASPLHF
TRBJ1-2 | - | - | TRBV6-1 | TGTGCCAGCAGTGAAGCCGGGCCCCTGGGCCACACCTTC | CASSEAGPLGHTF
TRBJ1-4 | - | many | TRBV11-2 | TGTGCCAGCAGCCCCTCTGACTCTCCTAATGAAAAACTGTTTTTT | CASSPSDSPNEKLFF
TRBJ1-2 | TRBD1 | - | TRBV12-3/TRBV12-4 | TGTGCCAGCAGAACTGACCACAGGGGAGAAGGCTACACCTTC | CASRTDHRGEGYTF
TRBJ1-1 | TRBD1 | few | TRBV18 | TGTGCCAGCTCACTCCGGGACAGGGTATTCACTGAAGCTTTCTTT | CASSLRDRVFTEAFF
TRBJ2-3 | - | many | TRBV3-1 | TGTGCCAGCAGCCAAGGCCTTTTCCCGGGACAACCGACTAGCACAGATACGCAGTATTTT | CASSQGLFPGQPTSTDTQYF
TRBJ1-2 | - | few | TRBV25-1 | TGTGCCAGCAGTACGGGCTTTGATGGCTACACCTTC | CASSTGFDGYTF
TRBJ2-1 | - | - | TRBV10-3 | TGTGCCATCAGTGAGTCCCCAGGGACGGTAGGGAACAATGAGCAGTTCTTC | CAISESPGTVGNNEQFF
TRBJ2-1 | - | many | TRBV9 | TGTGCCAGCAGCGTAGGTGGTAGCAGGGGGGCAAATGAGCAGTTCTTC | CASSVGGSRGANEQFF
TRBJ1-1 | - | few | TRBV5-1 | TGCGCCAGCAGCTTGGACCAGGGAGGCATGAACACTGAAGCTTTCTTT | CASSLDQGGMNTEAFF
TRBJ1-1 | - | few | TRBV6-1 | TGTGCCTCCGGGGCCTACACTGAAGCTTTCTTT | CASGAYTEAFF
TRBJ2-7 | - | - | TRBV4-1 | TGCGCCAGCAGCCAAATCTTTGACCCTCCCTACGAGCAGTACTTC | CASSQIFDPPYEQYF
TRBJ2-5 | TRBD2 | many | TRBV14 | TGTGCCAGCAGCCAAGGATCGACCAGCGGGGGGCTAGAGACCCAGTACTTC | CASSQGSTSGGLETQYF
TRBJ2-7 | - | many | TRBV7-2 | TGTGCCAGCAGCTCATCCTCCTACGAGCAGTACTTC | CASSSSSYEQYF